This T cell receptor (beta chain) emerged from a study of blood T cell repertoires in COVID-19. Whole-study context: There were acute and convalescent COVID-19 samples, and they came from the United States, Italy and Spain. Nucleic acid was either cDNA or gDNA, and it came from T cells, B-cell-depleted T cells, or PBMCs.

Trimming pared 4 bases from V and 2 bases from J, leaving 11 bases between. Germline V gives CDR1 SGHVS, CDR2 FQNEAQ. The CDR3 is 14 amino acids. Participant-given clinical history determined each cohort assignment. Original data processing: Researchers report that nucleated cell counts were estimated from reference gene primer amplification. Data came from immunoSEQ multiplex PCR; TCRdb stores just in-frame clones and leaves some out. For V, J and clone size, that table is used; D and trimming come from the DNA. This repertoire shows fewer than 400,000 clones, roughly nine tenths found once; its top ten account for roughly 3.9%.

Sequenced input: PBMCs or T cells enriched from blood (not recorded which). The sequence derives from a woman under 40 who had been exposed to COVID-19. The genes are TRBV7-8 and TRBJ2-5, with a weak D call TRBD1 (6 bases). CDR3 sequence (DNA): TGTGCCAGCAGCTCTGAGGACAGTCAAGAGACCCAGTACTTC. This encodes CASSSEDSQETQYF.